This T cell receptor (beta chain) derives from a study of T-cell memory formation after mild COVID-19. TCRdb analysed the 5' RACE reads with MiXCR anew, one entry per CDR3 protein. Of 400,000 to 500,000 distinct CDR3 sequences in the sample, approximately 20% were seen once. V was pared by 5 bases and J by 1 base, with 6 bases of the junction left unmatched. In germline, CDR1 is DFQATT, CDR2 SNEGSKA (reference sequence). The CDR3 is made up of 15 amino acids. This clonotype was seen a few times. The sequence was collected from an adult woman who had mild COVID-19 (a few samples of this study predate the infection). Cell type and time point are not known. Sequencing input: PBMCs or a T cell subset sorted from them (not recorded which). V and J are TRBV20-1 and TRBJ2-3; 10 bases are shared with TRBD2. CDR3 in amino acids: CSAALGTSGTDTQYF. Here the CDR3 DNA reads TGCAGTGCTGCCCTAGGGACTAGCGGCACAGATACGCAGTATTTT.